This TCR beta chain was observed in a study of shared clonotypes between healthy human individuals. The table came from immunoSEQ multiplex PCR; TCRdb's copy has only in-frame clones and leaves some out. The sample carries some 580,000 clones, 95% to 98% recorded once. Trimming took 7 bases from V and 6 from J, leaving 18 bases between them. There are 13 residues in the CDR3. Germline loops: CDR1 SQVTM, CDR2 ANQGSEA. CD45RO-negative, CCR7-positively selected cells formed the naive CD8 fraction, excluding terminally differentiated effector memory CD45RA+ cells. The chain couples TRBV29-1 to TRBJ1-1; D is ambiguous. The sequencing input was naive CD8+ T cells sorted from blood. The sequence derives from a man in his thirties or forties in good health. CDR3 nucleotides: TGCAGCGGCCGCGGACTCGGCGGCCCTGAAGCTTTCTTT. As protein: CSGRGLGGPEAFF.